Shown below are 20 T cell receptor beta chains from a single sample sequenced in a study of blood T cell repertoires in COVID-19. The data were produced by immunoSEQ multiplex PCR, yet TCRdb's version contains in-frame clones alone and is incomplete. The sample records 70,000 or so clones, about four fifths being singletons. The source material was peripheral blood. These receptors were collected from a human donor in a cohort sampled during active COVID-19.

CDR3 nucleotides: TGTGCCAGCTCACCAGGGCTAGCGGGGGCCTACGAGCAGTACTTC. Translated: CASSPGLAGAYEQYF. V is TRBV18 and J is TRBJ2-7, with 10 bases identical to TRBD2. V dropped 2 bases and J dropped 2; count of bases not matched to a gene: 3. Looked up from germline, CDR1 is KGHSH and CDR2 is LQKENI. This CDR3 spans 15 amino acids.

This clone has a single count. V and J are TRBV5-4 and TRBJ1-1, with unresolved D. The CDR3 runs to 14 residues. Trimming stripped 1 base from V and 4 bases from J, with 11 bases between. CDR1 is SGHNT and CDR2 is YYREEE in the germline V gene (reference sequence). CDR3 region: CASSLPVSGTEAFF. CDR3 DNA sequence: TGTGCCAGCAGCTTGCCAGTTTCGGGCACTGAAGCTTTCTTT. The variable domain in full, completed from reference TRBV5-4 and TRBJ1-1, reads ETGVTQSPTHLIKTRGQQVTLRCSSQSGHNTVSWYQQALGQGPQFIFQYYREEENGRGNFPPRFSGLQFPNYSSELNVNALELDDSALYLCASSLPVSGTEAFFGQGTRLTVV.

This clone has just one count. The chain carries TRBV28 and TRBJ1-2, with a weak D call TRBD1 (5 bases). The V and J ends lost 1 base and 0 bases respectively, with 15 bases between them. The CDR3 loop spans 17 amino acids. CDR1 and CDR2 from the germline V gene are MDHEN and SYDVKM. In DNA form, the CDR3 reads TGTGCCAGCAGTTTATTTGGGGCAGGTGATACTAACTATGGCTACACCTTC. Translating gives CASSLFGAGDTNYGYTF.

The chain uses TRBV5-4 and TRBJ2-7; 9 bases are shared with TRBD1. CDR3 length equals 14 residues. Germline-derived CDR1 and CDR2 are SGHNT and YYREEE (reference sequence). The ends lost 4 bases at V and 2 bases at J; junction bases unmatched: 4. CDR3 sequence reads: CASSTGQGPYEQYF. The CDR3 DNA is TGTGCCAGCAGCACGGGACAGGGACCCTACGAGCAGTACTTC.

This chain connects TRBV11-3 to TRBJ2-5; TRBD2 is a possible D gene (5 bases). The CDR3 consists of 14 residues. V was shortened by 6 bases and J by 2 bases, with 13 bases between the two germline ends. The germline V gene encodes CDR1 SGHNT and CDR2 YENEEA. The CDR3 here is CASSQEGRQETQYF. CDR3 sequence (DNA): TGTGCCAGCAGTCAAGAGGGCCGGCAAGAGACCCAGTACTTC.

The chain couples TRBV2 to TRBJ2-2; 14 positions match TRBD2. The germline gives CDR1 SNHLY, CDR2 FYNNEI. With 7 bases clipped from V and 6 bases from J, the junction kept 7 bases outside the gene matches. The length of the CDR3 is 16 residues. The CDR3 DNA sequence: TGTGCCAGCACTGGGGGACTAGCGGGAGCGTCCGGGGAGCTGTTTTTT. Translated, it gives CASTGGLAGASGELFF.

The chain employs TRBV19 and TRBJ2-1, with 9 positions matching TRBD2. The CDR3 loop spans 16 amino acids. V lost 6 bases and J lost 0; bases outside the gene matches: 6. Germline values: CDR1 LNHDA, CDR2 SQIVND (reference sequence). The CDR3 DNA is TGTGCCAGTAGAGACCAGCGGGAGGCCTCCTACAATGAGCAGTTCTTC. Its protein product is CASRDQREASYNEQFF. Combining the CDR3 with reference TRBV19 and TRBJ2-1 gives the whole variable domain DGGITQSPKYLFRKEGQNVTLSCEQNLNHDAMYWYRQDPGQGLRLIYYSQIVNDFQKGDIAEGYSVSREKKESFPLTVTSAQKNPTAFYLCASRDQREASYNEQFFGPGTRLTVL.

This clone was picked up one time. This sequence joins TRBV28 and TRBJ1-6; the match to TRBD1 covers 9 bases. Germline V lookup: CDR1 MDHEN, CDR2 SYDVKM. This CDR3 comprises 16 residues. Germline trimming cut 2 bases from V and 9 bases from J; bases unmatched to any gene: 8. CDR3 coding DNA: TGTGCCAGCAGTTTACTCCGGACAGGGGATGGTTCACCCCTCCACTTT. It specifies CASSLLRTGDGSPLHF.

This clone occurred once. The chain recombines TRBV3-1 (or the pseudogene TRBV3-2) with TRBJ1-3; D perhaps matches TRBD1 (6 bases). Germline-derived CDR1 and CDR2 are LGHDT and YNNKEL (reference sequence). This CDR3 comprises 16 residues. Trimming cost V 1 base and J 2 bases, with 12 bases left between them. CDR3 residues: CASSQGGGGAGNTIYF. The CDR3, as DNA: TGTGCCAGCAGCCAAGGAGGGGGAGGGGCTGGAAACACCATATATTTT.

This chain connects TRBV18 to TRBJ2-3; D not certain. Between the trimmed V and J ends, which lost 0 bases and 2 bases, there was a span of 9 bases. This CDR3 spans 15 amino acids. CDR1 KGHSH and CDR2 LQKENI come from the germline V gene. The CDR3 DNA reads TGTGCCAGCTCACCACCTTCGCGCTCCACAGATACGCAGTATTTT. Amino acid sequence: CASSPPSRSTDTQYF.

This chain links TRBV10-1 with TRBJ2-7, with 13 bases that match TRBD2. The J segment lost 5 bases and the V segment lost 6 bases, leaving 10 bases of the junction unmatched. The germline gives CDR1 WNHNN, CDR2 SYGVQD (reference sequence). This CDR3 comprises 16 residues. CDR3 amino acids: CASSLGTSGIWNEQYF. The CDR3 nucleotides are TGCGCCAGCAGCTTAGGGACTAGCGGGATCTGGAACGAGCAGTACTTC.

This clone was found a few times. The chain combines TRBV28 with TRBJ1-6, with D unresolved. Between the trimmed V and J ends, which lost 6 bases and 1 base, there was a span of 10 bases. Germline V gene lookup returns CDR1 MDHEN and CDR2 SYDVKM. The CDR3 spans 15 residues. This CDR3 reads CASRRSESYNSPLHF. The CDR3 nucleotides read TGTGCCAGCAGGCGGAGTGAATCCTATAATTCACCCCTCCACTTT.

This clone came up a few times. The J gene is TRBJ2-5, the V gene TRBV2; 7 nucleotides agree with TRBD2. From germline, CDR1 is SNHLY and CDR2 FYNNEI. The trim removed 6 bases at V and 5 bases at J, leaving 6 bases unmatched. CDR3 length: 13 residues. The chain's CDR3 is CASRDTSVETQYF. CDR3 sequence (DNA): TGTGCCAGCAGAGATACTAGCGTGGAGACCCAGTACTTC.

The CDR3 nucleotides read TGCGCCAGCAGCTTGGGGCCCGAAGAGACCCAGTACTTC. Protein: CASSLGPEETQYF. The V and J genes are TRBV5-1 and TRBJ2-5; no firm D call. The CDR3 sequence is 13 residues long. Germline values: CDR1 SGHRS, CDR2 YFSETQ. V gave up 0 bases and J gave up 3 bases, with 6 bases separating them.

The chain carries TRBV6-2 or TRBV6-3 and TRBJ1-2; D ambiguous. Trimming pared 1 base from V and 7 bases from J, leaving 7 bases between. This CDR3 spans 12 amino acids. The germline CDR1 and CDR2 sequences are MNHEY and SVGEGT. The CDR3 here is CASSYWRGGYTF. Here the CDR3 DNA reads TGTGCCAGCAGTTACTGGAGAGGTGGCTACACCTTC.

The rearrangement uses TRBV6-5 and TRBJ2-7; 8 nucleotides agree with TRBD2. CDR1 and CDR2 (germline): MNHEY, SVGAGI. The length of the CDR3 is 13 residues. V trimming: 8 bases; J trimming: 2 bases; junction bases outside the gene matches: 5. The CDR3 nucleotides are TGTGCCAGCGAGCGGGAGAGTACCTACGAGCAGTACTTC. Translated, it gives CASERESTYEQYF.

The chain recombines TRBV4-2 with TRBJ2-3; D might be TRBD2 (7 bases). Germline CDR1 reads LGHNA; CDR2 reads YNFKEQ. Between the trimmed V and J ends, which lost 4 bases and 5 bases, there was a span of 22 bases. The CDR3 has 17 amino acids. CDR3 protein: CASSPVGGRVIEDTQYF. CDR3 sequence (DNA): TGTGCCAGCAGCCCGGTGGGGGGGCGCGTGATAGAAGATACGCAGTATTTT.

This chain connects TRBV28 to TRBJ1-6, with unresolved D. The CDR3 is 12 residues long. Trimming cost V 6 bases and J 7 bases, with 7 bases left between them. CDR1 MDHEN and CDR2 SYDVKM come from the germline V gene. The CDR3 region has the DNA TGTGCCAGCAGCCTAGTAAATTCACCCCTCCACTTT. It codes for CASSLVNSPLHF.

The chain is built from TRBV21-1 and TRBJ2-7; the D segment call TRBD2 is taken from the table without a DNA check. TRBV21-1 is tagged as a pseudogene. The CDR3 consists of 14 residues. This CDR3 is CASSNGNSHAEQYF. The CDR3 bases are TGTGCCAGCAGCAACGGTAATAGCCATGCCGAGCAGTACTTC.

The chain has TRBV10-3 and TRBJ1-1, with 10 bases lining up with TRBD1. The ends lost 8 bases at V and 3 bases at J; junction bases unmatched: 6. Per germline, CDR1 ENHRY and CDR2 SYGVKD. The length of the CDR3 is 14 residues. CDR3 bases: TGTGCCATCCAGACGGACAGGGGGGACACTGAAGCTTTCTTT. This gives the protein CAIQTDRGDTEAFF.